Included here is one T cell receptor beta chain sequence, with context. Its antigen is unidentified. V was clipped by 7 bases and J by 0 bases, with 8 bases between them. This CDR3 has 13 residues. Germline V gene sequence: CDR1 ENHRY, CDR2 SYGVKD. The data originate from a study of post-analysis software for immune sequencing data. Sequencing libraries made from TCR beta cDNA carried unique molecular identifiers. T cells numbering about 0.9 to 11 million gave rise to 500,000 or so cDNA molecules. TCRdb processed the PCR reads anew with MiXCR; each CDR3 protein has one entry. The sample has about 770,000 distinct CDR3 sequences, just over 45% seen once. Study results and caveats: Strong co-clustering by F measure linked samples that shared a preparation batch. Diversity measured as normalized Chao1 was significantly lower in multiple sclerosis patients than in controls. TRBV5-6, TRBV5-1 and TRBV20-1 were among 4 or 5 TRBV segments more frequent in patients than controls.

Sequences were obtained from blood. The TCR comes from a girl aged 10 to 17 with multiple sclerosis. V usage is TRBV10-3 and J usage is TRBJ2-3, with D uncertain. The DNA for the CDR3 is TGTGCCATCACGAGCTCGAGCACAGATACGCAGTATTTT. It is translated as CAITSSSTDTQYF.